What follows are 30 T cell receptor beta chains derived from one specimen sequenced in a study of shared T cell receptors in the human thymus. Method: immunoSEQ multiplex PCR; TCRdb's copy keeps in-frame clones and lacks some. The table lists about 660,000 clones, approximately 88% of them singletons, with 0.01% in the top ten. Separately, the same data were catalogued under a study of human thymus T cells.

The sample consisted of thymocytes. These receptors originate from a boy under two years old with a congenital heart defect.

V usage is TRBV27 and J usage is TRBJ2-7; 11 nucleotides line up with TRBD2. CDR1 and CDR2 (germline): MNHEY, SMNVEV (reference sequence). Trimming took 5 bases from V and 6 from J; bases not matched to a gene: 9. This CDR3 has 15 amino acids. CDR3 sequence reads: CASSLRSSGRLEQYF. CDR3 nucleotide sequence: TGTGCCAGCAGTCTCCGGTCTAGCGGGAGGCTCGAGCAGTACTTC.

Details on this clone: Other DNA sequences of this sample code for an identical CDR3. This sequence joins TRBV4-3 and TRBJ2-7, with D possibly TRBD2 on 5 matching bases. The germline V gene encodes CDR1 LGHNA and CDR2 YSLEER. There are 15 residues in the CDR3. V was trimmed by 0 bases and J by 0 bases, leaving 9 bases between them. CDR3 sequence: CASSQDRGSSYEQYF. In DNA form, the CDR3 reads TGCGCCAGCAGCCAAGATCGAGGGAGCTCCTACGAGCAGTACTTC.

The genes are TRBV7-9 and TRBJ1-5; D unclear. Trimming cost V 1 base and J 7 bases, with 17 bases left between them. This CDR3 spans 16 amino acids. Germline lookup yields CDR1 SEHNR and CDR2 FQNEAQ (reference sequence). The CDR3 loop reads CASSLGSRGPGQPQHF. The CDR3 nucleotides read TGTGCCAGCAGCTTAGGTTCACGAGGGCCGGGCCAGCCCCAGCATTTT. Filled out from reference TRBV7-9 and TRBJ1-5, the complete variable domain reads DTGVSQNPRHKITKRGQNVTFRCDPISEHNRLYWYRQTLGQGPEFLTYFQNEAQLEKSRLLSDRFSAERPKGSFSTLEIQRTEQGDSAMYLCASSLGSRGPGQPQHFGDGTRLSIL.

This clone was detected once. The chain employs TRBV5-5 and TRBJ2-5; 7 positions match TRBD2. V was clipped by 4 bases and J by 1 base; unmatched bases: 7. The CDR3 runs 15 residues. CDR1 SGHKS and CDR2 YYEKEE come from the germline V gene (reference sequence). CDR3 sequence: CASSPGRLTQETQYF. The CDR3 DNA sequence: TGTGCCAGCAGCCCCGGGAGGCTAACCCAAGAGACCCAGTACTTC.

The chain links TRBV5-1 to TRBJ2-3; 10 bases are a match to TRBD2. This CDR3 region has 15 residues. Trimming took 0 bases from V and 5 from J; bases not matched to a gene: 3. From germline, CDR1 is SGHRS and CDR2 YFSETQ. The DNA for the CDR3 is TGCGCCAGCAGCTTGGGGACTAGCGGCTTAGATACGCAGTATTTT. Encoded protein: CASSLGTSGLDTQYF. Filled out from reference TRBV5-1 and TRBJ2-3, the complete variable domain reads KAGVTQTPRYLIKTRGQQVTLSCSPISGHRSVSWYQQTPGQGLQFLFEYFSETQRNKGNFPGRFSGRQFSNSRSEMNVSTLELGDSALYLCASSLGTSGLDTQYFGPGTRLTVL.

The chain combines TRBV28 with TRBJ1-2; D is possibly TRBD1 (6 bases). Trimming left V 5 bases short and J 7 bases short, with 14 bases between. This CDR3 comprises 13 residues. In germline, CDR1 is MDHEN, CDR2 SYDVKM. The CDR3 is CASSDEGGGGYTF. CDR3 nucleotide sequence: TGTGCCAGCAGTGACGAAGGGGGGGGTGGCTACACCTTC.

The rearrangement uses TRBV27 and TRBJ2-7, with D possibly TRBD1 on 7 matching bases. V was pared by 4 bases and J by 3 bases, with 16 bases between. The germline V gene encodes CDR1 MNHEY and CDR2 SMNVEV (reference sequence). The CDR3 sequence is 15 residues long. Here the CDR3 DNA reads TGTGCCAGCAGTTCCCGCGGAGGGGGCTTCTACGAGCAGTACTTC. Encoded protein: CASSSRGGGFYEQYF.

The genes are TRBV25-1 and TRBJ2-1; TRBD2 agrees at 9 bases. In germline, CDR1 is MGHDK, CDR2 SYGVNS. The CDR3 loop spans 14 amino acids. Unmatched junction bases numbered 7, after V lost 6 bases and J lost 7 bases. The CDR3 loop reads CASSPLAGRNEQFF. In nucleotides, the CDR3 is TGTGCCAGCAGCCCACTAGCGGGCAGGAATGAGCAGTTCTTC.

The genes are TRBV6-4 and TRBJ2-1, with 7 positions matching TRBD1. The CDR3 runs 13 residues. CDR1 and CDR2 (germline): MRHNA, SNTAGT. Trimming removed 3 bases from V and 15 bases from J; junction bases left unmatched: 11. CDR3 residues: CASSDSPWDSPFF. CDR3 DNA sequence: TGTGCCAGCAGTGATTCCCCCTGGGACAGCCCGTTCTTC.

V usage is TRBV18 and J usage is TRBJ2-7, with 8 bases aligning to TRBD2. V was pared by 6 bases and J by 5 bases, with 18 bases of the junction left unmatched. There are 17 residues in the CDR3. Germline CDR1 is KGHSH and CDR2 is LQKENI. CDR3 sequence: CASSHTDTSGKPDEQYF. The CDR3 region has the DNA TGTGCCAGCTCCCACACGGATACTAGCGGTAAACCTGACGAGCAGTACTTC.

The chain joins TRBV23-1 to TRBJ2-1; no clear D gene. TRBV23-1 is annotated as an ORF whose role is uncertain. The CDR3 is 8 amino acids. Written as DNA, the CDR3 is TGCCTCCACAATGAGCAGTTCTTC. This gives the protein CLHNEQFF.

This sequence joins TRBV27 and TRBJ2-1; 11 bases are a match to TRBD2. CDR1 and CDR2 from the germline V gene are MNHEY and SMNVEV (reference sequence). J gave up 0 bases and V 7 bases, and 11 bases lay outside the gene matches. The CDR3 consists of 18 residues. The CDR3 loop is CASTPAPGTSGSYNEQFF. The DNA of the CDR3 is TGTGCCAGCACCCCGGCCCCAGGGACTAGCGGCTCCTACAATGAGCAGTTCTTC.

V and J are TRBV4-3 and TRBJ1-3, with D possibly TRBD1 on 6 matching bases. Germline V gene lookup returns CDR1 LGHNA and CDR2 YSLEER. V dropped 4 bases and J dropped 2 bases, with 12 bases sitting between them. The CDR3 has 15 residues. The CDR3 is CASSPRYRAGNTIYF. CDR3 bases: TGCGCCAGCAGCCCCCGATACAGGGCTGGAAACACCATATATTTT.

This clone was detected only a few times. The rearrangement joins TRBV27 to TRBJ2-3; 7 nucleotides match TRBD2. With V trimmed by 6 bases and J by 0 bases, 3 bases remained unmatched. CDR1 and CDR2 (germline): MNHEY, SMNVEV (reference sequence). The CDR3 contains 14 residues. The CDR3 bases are TGTGCCAGCAGGGGGGAGGGGAGCACAGATACGCAGTATTTT. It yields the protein CASRGEGSTDTQYF.

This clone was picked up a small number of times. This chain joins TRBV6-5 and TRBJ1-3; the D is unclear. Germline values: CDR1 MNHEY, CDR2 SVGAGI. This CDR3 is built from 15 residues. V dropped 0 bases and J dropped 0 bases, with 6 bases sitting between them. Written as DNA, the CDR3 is TGTGCCAGCAGTTACTCGGGAGGCTCTGGAAACACCATATATTTT. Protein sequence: CASSYSGGSGNTIYF.

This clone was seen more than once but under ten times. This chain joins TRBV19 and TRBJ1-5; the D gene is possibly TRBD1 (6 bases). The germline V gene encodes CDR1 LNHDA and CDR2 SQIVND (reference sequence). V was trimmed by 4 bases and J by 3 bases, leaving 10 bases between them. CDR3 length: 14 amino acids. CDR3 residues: CASSRTGTNQPQHF. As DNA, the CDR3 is TGTGCCAGTAGTAGAACAGGGACCAATCAGCCCCAGCATTTT. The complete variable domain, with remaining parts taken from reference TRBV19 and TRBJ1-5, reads DGGITQSPKYLFRKEGQNVTLSCEQNLNHDAMYWYRQDPGQGLRLIYYSQIVNDFQKGDIAEGYSVSREKKESFPLTVTSAQKNPTAFYLCASSRTGTNQPQHFGDGTRLSIL.

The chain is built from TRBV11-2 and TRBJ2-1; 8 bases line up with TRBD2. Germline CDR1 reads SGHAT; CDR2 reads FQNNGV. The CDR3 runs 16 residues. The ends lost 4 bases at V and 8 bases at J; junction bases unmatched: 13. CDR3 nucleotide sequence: TGTGCCAGCAGCTCCGGACTAGCAGTTCTTGGGGATGAGCAGTTCTTC. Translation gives CASSSGLAVLGDEQFF.

Here the CDR3 reads CASSPPGEGQYF. CDR3 bases: TGTGCCAGCAGCCCCCCAGGGGAGGGGCAGTACTTC. The chain has TRBV7-2 and TRBJ2-7, with D possibly matching TRBD2 (7 bases). Germline V gives CDR1 SGHTA, CDR2 FQGNSA. The CDR3 covers 12 residues. V was trimmed by 5 bases and J by 9 bases, leaving 14 bases between them. The entire variable domain, with the rest obtained from reference TRBV7-2 and TRBJ2-7, is as follows: GAGVSQSPSNKVTEKGKDVELRCDPISGHTALYWYRQSLGQGLEFLIYFQGNSAPDKSGLPSDRFSAERTGGSVSTLTIQRTQQEDSAVYLCASSPPGEGQYFGPGTRLTVT.

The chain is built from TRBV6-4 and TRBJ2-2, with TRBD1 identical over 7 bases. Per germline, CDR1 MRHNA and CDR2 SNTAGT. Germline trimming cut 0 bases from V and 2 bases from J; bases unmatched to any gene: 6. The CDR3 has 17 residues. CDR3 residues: CASSDSHDRVNTGELFF. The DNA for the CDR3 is TGTGCCAGCAGTGACTCCCATGACAGGGTAAACACCGGGGAGCTGTTTTTT.

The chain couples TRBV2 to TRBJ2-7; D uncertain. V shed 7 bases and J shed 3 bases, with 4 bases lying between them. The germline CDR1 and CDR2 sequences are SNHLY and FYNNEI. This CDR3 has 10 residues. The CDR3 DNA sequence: TGTGCCAGCATCGGCTACGAGCAGTACTTC. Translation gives CASIGYEQYF.

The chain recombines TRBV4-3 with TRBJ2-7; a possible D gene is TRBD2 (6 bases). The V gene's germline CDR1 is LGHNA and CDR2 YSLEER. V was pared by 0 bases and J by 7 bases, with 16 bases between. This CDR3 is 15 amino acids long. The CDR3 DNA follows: TGCGCCAGCAGCCAAGACTTTTGGAGGGCAGGGGAGCAGTACTTC. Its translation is CASSQDFWRAGEQYF.

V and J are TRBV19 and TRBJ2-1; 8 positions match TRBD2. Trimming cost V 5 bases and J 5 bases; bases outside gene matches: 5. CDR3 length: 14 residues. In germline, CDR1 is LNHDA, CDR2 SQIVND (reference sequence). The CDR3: CASSRGGGDNEQFF. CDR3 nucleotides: TGTGCCAGTAGTCGGGGGGGAGGGGACAATGAGCAGTTCTTC.

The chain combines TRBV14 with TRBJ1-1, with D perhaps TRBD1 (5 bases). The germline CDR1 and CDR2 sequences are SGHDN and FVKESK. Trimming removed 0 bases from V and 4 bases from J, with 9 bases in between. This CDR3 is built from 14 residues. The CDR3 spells CASSQDQGSTEAFF. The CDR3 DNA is TGTGCCAGCAGCCAAGATCAGGGATCCACTGAAGCTTTCTTT.

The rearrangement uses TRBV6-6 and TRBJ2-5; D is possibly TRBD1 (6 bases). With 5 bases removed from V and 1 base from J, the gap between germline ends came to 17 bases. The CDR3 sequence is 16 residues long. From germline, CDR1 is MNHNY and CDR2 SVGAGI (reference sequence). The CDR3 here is CASSKGHLNRQETQYF. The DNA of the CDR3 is TGTGCCAGCAGTAAGGGACACCTGAACCGCCAAGAGACCCAGTACTTC.

The CDR3 region is CAWRWGRVAISTDTQYF. The CDR3 DNA reads TGTGCCTGGAGGTGGGGGAGGGTAGCAATATCCACAGATACGCAGTATTTT. The chain employs TRBV30 and TRBJ2-3; 7 nucleotides agree with TRBD2. Germline V lookup: CDR1 GTSNPN, CDR2 SVGIG (reference sequence). The CDR3 totals 17 residues. Trimming cost V 3 bases and J 2 bases; bases outside gene matches: 14.

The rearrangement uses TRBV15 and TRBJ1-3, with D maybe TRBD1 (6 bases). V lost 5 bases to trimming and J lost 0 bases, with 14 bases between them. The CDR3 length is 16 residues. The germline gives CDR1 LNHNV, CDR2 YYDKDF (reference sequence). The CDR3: CATSASGVLSGNTIYF. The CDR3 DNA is TGTGCCACCAGCGCCTCAGGGGTCCTCTCTGGAAACACCATATATTTT.

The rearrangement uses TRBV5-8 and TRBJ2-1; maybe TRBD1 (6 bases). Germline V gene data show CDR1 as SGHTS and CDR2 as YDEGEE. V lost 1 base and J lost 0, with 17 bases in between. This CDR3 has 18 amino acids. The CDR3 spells CASSLQLGGSSSYNEQFF. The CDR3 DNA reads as TGTGCCAGCAGCTTGCAGCTAGGGGGTTCAAGCTCCTACAATGAGCAGTTCTTC.

In nucleotides, the CDR3 is TGTGCCAGCAGCTTGCCGGGACAGGGGGCCGAAGATACGCAGTATTTT. Translation: CASSLPGQGAEDTQYF. J is TRBJ2-3 and V is TRBV11-2; 12 nucleotides agree with TRBD1. V lost 3 bases, J lost 5 bases, and 6 bases stayed unmatched. The V gene's germline CDR1 is SGHAT and CDR2 FQNNGV. This CDR3 has 16 amino acids.

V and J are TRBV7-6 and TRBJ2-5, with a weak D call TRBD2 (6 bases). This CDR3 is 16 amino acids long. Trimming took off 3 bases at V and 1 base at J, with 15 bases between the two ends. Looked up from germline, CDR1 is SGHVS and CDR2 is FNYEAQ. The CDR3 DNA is TGTGCCAGCAGCTTCCCCGTCGGACTATCCCAAGAGACCCAGTACTTC. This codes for CASSFPVGLSQETQYF.

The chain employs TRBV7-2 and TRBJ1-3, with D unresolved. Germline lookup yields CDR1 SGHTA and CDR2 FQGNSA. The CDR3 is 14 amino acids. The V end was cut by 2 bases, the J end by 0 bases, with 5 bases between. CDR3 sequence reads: CASSLPCSGNTIYF. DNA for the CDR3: TGTGCCAGCAGCTTACCGTGCTCTGGAAACACCATATATTTT.